These 18 T cell receptor beta chains were sequenced from one sample in a study of esophageal squamous cell carcinoma under preoperative chemotherapy. MiXCR, applied by TCRdb to the PCR reads, yields one record per CDR3 protein. Counted here are fewer than 16,000 distinct CDR3 sequences, roughly 66% occurring once; the ten biggest clones make up about 53%. Time point here: before preoperative PTX-NDP chemotherapy. The sample was collected from a patient given preoperative chemotherapy. The receptors were sampled from a human donor with esophageal squamous cell carcinoma. The donor label of this sample is uncertain.

By its share, this clonotype is medium-sized. The chain couples TRBV6-1 to TRBJ2-1; 16 bases line up with TRBD2. The CDR3 is 17 residues long. CDR1 and CDR2 from the germline V gene are MNHNS and SASEGT. Losses at the gene ends were 3 bases for V and 13 bases for J; bases not matched to a gene: 12. CDR3 sequence reads: CASSEGLAGGGQETQFF. In DNA, the CDR3 is TGTGCCAGCAGTGAGGGACTAGCGGGAGGGGGGCAAGAGACCCAGTTCTTC.

Turning to this clonotype: Germline and junction disagree at one end, which may indicate a read error. The V call is TRBV6-1, the J call TRBJ2-1; D is possibly TRBD2 (5 bases). Germline V gene sequence: CDR1 MNHNS, CDR2 SASEGT. The CDR3 runs to 16 residues. The CDR3 region is CASSTSRGVCYDEQYF. The CDR3, as DNA: TGTGCCAGCAGTACAAGCCGGGGTGTATGTTACGATGAGCAGTATTTC.

This clonotype was seen many times. V and J are TRBV10-3 and TRBJ2-3; a weak D match, TRBD2 (5 bases). The CDR3 sequence is 14 residues long. Trimming pared 10 bases from V and 0 bases from J, leaving 14 bases between. Germline lookup yields CDR1 ENHRY and CDR2 SYGVKD. The DNA for the CDR3 is TGTGCCACCAAACTAGAAGATAGCACAGATACGCAGTATTTT. Amino acids: CATKLEDSTDTQYF.

Concerning this clonotype: The germline gene is not matched at one end of the junction; a read error may be the cause. The chain carries TRBV12-3 or TRBV12-4 and TRBJ2-2; D could derive from TRBD1 or TRBD2 (5 bases each). The CDR3 covers 13 residues. CDR3: CASRGMSTGALYF. The CDR3, as DNA: TGTGCCAGCAGGGGGATGAGCACCGGGGCGCTGTATTTT.

This clonotype is a singleton in its sample. The genes are TRBV6-2 or TRBV6-3 and TRBJ2-1, with D unclear. The J call is in doubt because the DNA end fits TRBJ2-7 better. CDR1 MNHEY and CDR2 SVGEGT come from the germline V gene. The CDR3 loop spans 14 amino acids. The CDR3 loop reads CASSLASSYNEQYF. In nucleotides, the CDR3 is TGTGCCAGCAGTTTGGCGTCATCCTACAATGAGCAGTACTTC.

Only a few counts were recorded for this clonotype. Given a much more abundant clone one base away, this may be a read error. The V gene is TRBV7-2, the J gene TRBJ2-1; D gene ambiguous. The CDR3 runs 14 residues. Trimming stripped 5 bases from V and 13 bases from J, with 21 bases between. Germline V gene sequence: CDR1 SGHTA, CDR2 FQGNSA. For the CDR3, the DNA is TGTGCCAGCAGCATTGCCCTAAATCAAGAGACCCAGTTCTTC. It is translated as CASSIALNQETQFF.

Points on this clonotype: Germline is not matched at one junction end, which may reflect a read error. The chain has TRBV6-1 and TRBJ2-1; D remains ambiguous. The V gene's germline CDR1 is MNHNS and CDR2 SASEGT. This CDR3 has 13 amino acids. CDR3 region: CASSRASAGEQFF. The CDR3 DNA follows: TGTGCCAGCAGCCGGGCGAGCGCCGGTGAGCAGTTTTTC.

This clonotype was counted at least ten times. This chain joins TRBV10-2 and TRBJ2-5, with 9 bases fitting TRBD2. CDR3 size: 14 residues. Looked up from germline, CDR1 is WSHSY and CDR2 is SAAADI. The J segment lost 6 bases and the V segment lost 8 bases, leaving 10 bases of the junction unmatched. The DNA of the CDR3 is TGCGCCAGCGGCGGTAGCGGGGGATTGCAGACCCAGTACTTC. As protein: CASGGSGGLQTQYF.

The J gene is TRBJ2-1, the V gene TRBV7-2; 7 nucleotides match TRBD2. With V trimmed by 6 bases and J by 10 bases, 12 bases remained unmatched. The CDR3 runs 14 residues. Germline V gene sequence: CDR1 SGHTA, CDR2 FQGNSA. Written as DNA, the CDR3 is TGTGCCAGCAGAGGGGCTAGCGGAGCCTACGAGCAGTTCTTC. Amino acids: CASRGASGAYEQFF.

As concerns this clonotype: The germline gene is not matched at one end of the junction; a read error may be the cause. The V call is TRBV6-1, the J call TRBJ2-1; D might be TRBD2 (7 bases). Germline CDR1 reads MNHNS; CDR2 reads SASEGT. The CDR3 spans 16 residues. CDR3 coding DNA: TGTGCCTGCAGGGGCAACGGGGGGCGTGACCAAGAGACCCAGTATTTC. Encoded protein: CACRGNGGRDQETQYF.

V and J are TRBV6-1 and TRBJ2-3; TRBD2 matches at 9 bases. The J call may be incorrect, as the DNA end agrees better with TRBJ2-5. CDR1 is MNHNS and CDR2 is SASEGT in the germline V gene. The CDR3 is made up of 16 amino acids. In DNA form, the CDR3 reads TGTGCCAGCAGTGCAGAAGCGGGAGGTTTCGGAGAGACCCAGTACTTC. Translation: CASSAEAGGFGETQYF.

The chain employs TRBV6-1 and TRBJ2-2; 9 nucleotides line up with TRBD2. From germline, CDR1 is MNHNS and CDR2 SASEGT. Trimming cost V 6 bases and J 5 bases; bases outside gene matches: 4. CDR3 length: 14 amino acids. The CDR3 loop is CASRGAGGTGELFF. The CDR3 DNA reads TGTGCCAGCAGGGGAGCGGGGGGAACCGGGGAGCTGTTTTTT.

CDR3 sequence reads: CASSQDIQAGASNGELFF. The CDR3 nucleotides read TGTGCCAGCAGCCAAGATATCCAGGCGGGTGCGTCCAACGGGGAGCTGTTTTTT. The chain combines TRBV14 with TRBJ2-2, with a tentative D call TRBD2 (5 bases). Trimming pared 0 bases from V and 7 bases from J, leaving 21 bases between. The CDR3 is made up of 18 amino acids. The V gene's germline CDR1 is SGHDN and CDR2 FVKESK.

V gene TRBV6-5 combines with J gene TRBJ1-1, with TRBD1 identical over 8 bases. Per the germline V gene, CDR1 is MNHEY and CDR2 is SVGAGI. The V gene end was trimmed by 3 bases and the J gene end by 0 bases; junction bases not matched to a gene: 6. The length of the CDR3 is 16 residues. CDR3 in amino acids: CASSYLRGLVNTEAFF. For the CDR3, the DNA is TGTGCCAGCAGTTATCTCAGGGGGCTCGTGAACACTGAAGCTTTCTTT.

In this sample, this clonotype turned up once. Its ends do not fully match the called genes, so a read error is possible. The V call is TRBV6-1, the J call TRBJ2-3; 11 nucleotides agree with TRBD2. Looked up from germline, CDR1 is MNHNS and CDR2 is SASEGT. This CDR3 comprises 15 residues. The CDR3 bases are TGTGCCAGCAGTCGGAGTAGCGGGGGGGCAGATACGCAGTATTTC. Translating gives CASSRSSGGADTQYF.

J is TRBJ2-4 and V is TRBV6-1; D is ambiguous. V shed 4 bases and J shed 4 bases, with 14 bases lying between them. Germline-derived CDR1 and CDR2 are MNHNS and SASEGT. The CDR3 totals 15 residues. CDR3 region: CASSVERHAKNIQYF. The CDR3 DNA reads as TGTGCCAGCAGTGTAGAAAGACATGCGAAAAACATTCAGTACTTC.

This clonotype was recorded at least ten times. The chain couples TRBV6-1 to TRBJ2-5, with D unclear. CDR3 length: 13 residues. V was cut by 6 bases and J by 5 bases, with 13 bases left in between. Germline V gene sequence: CDR1 MNHNS, CDR2 SASEGT. This CDR3 reads CASSHVPDETQYF. The CDR3 DNA reads TGTGCCAGCAGCCACGTCCCCGACGAGACCCAGTACTTC.

This clonotype was seen once. The junction and the germline gene differ at one end; a read error may be behind it. The chain has TRBV7-2 and TRBJ2-3; 7 bases fit TRBD1. The CDR3 consists of 16 residues. Germline V gives CDR1 SGHTA, CDR2 FQGNSA. The DNA of the CDR3 is TGTGCCAGCGGGGCGCGAGGGGGCCGTGACAAAGATACCCAGTATTTT. Protein product: CASGARGGRDKDTQYF.